Following are 6 T cell receptor beta chains from one sample sequenced in a study of T cells after yellow fever vaccination. TCRdb fed the 5' RACE reads into MiXCR, producing one record per CDR3 protein. In the table there are about 130,000 distinct CDR3 sequences, roughly 6.7% of which are singletons. Sample: CD4+ T cells sorted from PBMCs, taken less than 11 days after the first yellow fever vaccination. The receptors derive from a man between 18 and 35 years old who received the YFV17D yellow fever vaccine.

This clonotype has just a few counts. This chain links TRBV4-2 with TRBJ2-1; 9 positions match TRBD2. The CDR3 totals 17 residues. J was trimmed by 3 bases and V by 0 bases; bases with no gene match: 6. The V gene's germline CDR1 is LGHNA and CDR2 YNFKEQ. CDR3 amino acids: CASSQDIRRGGYNEQFF. In DNA, the CDR3 is TGTGCCAGCAGCCAAGATATTAGGCGGGGGGGCTACAATGAGCAGTTCTTC.

V and J are TRBV7-2 and TRBJ2-3; the D is unclear. The length of the CDR3 is 12 residues. V dropped 5 bases and J dropped 6 bases, with 9 bases sitting between them. Germline V gives CDR1 SGHTA, CDR2 FQGNSA. The CDR3 here is CASSQMSDTQYF. The CDR3 DNA is TGTGCCAGCAGCCAGATGAGTGATACGCAGTATTTT.

At least ten counts were recorded for this clonotype. CDR3 DNA: TGCAGTGCTCGAAGACAGGGGGACACTGAAGCTTTCTTT. Its translation is CSARRQGDTEAFF. The chain combines TRBV20-1 with TRBJ1-1, with 9 positions matching TRBD1. The CDR3 spans 13 residues. Trimming removed 5 bases from V and 3 bases from J; junction bases left unmatched: 4. Germline V gives CDR1 DFQATT, CDR2 SNEGSKA (reference sequence).

This clonotype was recorded many times. The V gene is TRBV12-3 or TRBV12-4, the J gene TRBJ2-1; 14 bases align to TRBD2. The junction had 4 bases not matched to a gene; V was cut back by 5 bases and J by 7 bases. The CDR3 loop spans 15 amino acids. The CDR3 is CASSPRTSGGNEQFF. The DNA of the CDR3 is TGTGCCAGCAGTCCCCGGACTAGCGGGGGGAATGAGCAGTTCTTC.

This clonotype was detected ten times or more. The gene calls are TRBV4-1 and TRBJ1-2; TRBD1 is a possible D gene (6 bases). V shed 3 bases and J shed 7 bases, with 9 bases lying between them. In germline, CDR1 is MGHRA, CDR2 YSYEKL. CDR3 length: 12 amino acids. In DNA, the CDR3 is TGCGCCAGCAGCCACCACAGGGCTGGCTACACCTTC. Translating gives CASSHHRAGYTF.

This clonotype appeared many times. DNA of the CDR3: TGCGCCAGCCAAGGGGCAGTCTTAGAGACCCAGTACTTC. Its protein is CASQGAVLETQYF. V gene TRBV5-1 combines with J gene TRBJ2-5; D is perhaps TRBD1 (5 bases). Germline CDR1 SGHRS, CDR2 YFSETQ. The CDR3 loop spans 13 amino acids. Trimming removed 7 bases at V and 4 bases at J, with 14 bases between.